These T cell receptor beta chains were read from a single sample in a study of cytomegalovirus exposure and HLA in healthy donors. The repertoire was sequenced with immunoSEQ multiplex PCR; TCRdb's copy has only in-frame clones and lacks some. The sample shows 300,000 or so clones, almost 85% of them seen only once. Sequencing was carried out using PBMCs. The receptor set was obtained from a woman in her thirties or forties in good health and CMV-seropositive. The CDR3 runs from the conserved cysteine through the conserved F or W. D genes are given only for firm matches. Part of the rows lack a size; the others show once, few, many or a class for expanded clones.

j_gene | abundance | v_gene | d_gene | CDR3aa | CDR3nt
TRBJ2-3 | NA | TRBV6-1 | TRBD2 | CASSETHGLAGVVNPNTQYF | TGTGCCAGCAGTGAAACCCACGGACTAGCGGGAGTTGTGAATCCCAATACGCAGTATTTT
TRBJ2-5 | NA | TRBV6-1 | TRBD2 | CATESTSGETQYF | TGTGCCACCGAATCGACTAGCGGGGAGACCCAGTACTTC
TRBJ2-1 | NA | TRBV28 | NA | CASSFIGTPYNEQFF | TGTGCCAGCAGTTTTATCGGGACACCATACAATGAGCAGTTCTTC
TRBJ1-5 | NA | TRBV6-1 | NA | CASSEGGGYSNQPQHF | TGTGCCAGCAGTGAAGGGGGAGGATATAGCAATCAGCCCCAGCATTTT
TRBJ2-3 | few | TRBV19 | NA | CASSPGAGTVDTQYF | TGTGCCAGTAGTCCGGGCGCGGGAACGGTAGATACGCAGTATTTT
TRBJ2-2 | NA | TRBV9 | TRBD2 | CASSPLARLAVNTGELFF | TGTGCCAGCAGCCCACTGGCCCGACTAGCGGTTAACACCGGGGAGCTGTTTTTT
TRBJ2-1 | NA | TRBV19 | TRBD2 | CASSMSGDYNEQFF | TGTGCCAGTAGTATGAGCGGGGACTACAATGAGCAGTTCTTC
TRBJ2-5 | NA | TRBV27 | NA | CASSPSRRETQYF | TGTGCCAGCAGCCCCTCGAGGCGAGAGACCCAGTACTTC
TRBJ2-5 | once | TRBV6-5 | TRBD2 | CASSLLTGTKQETQYF | TGTGCCAGCAGTTTACTCACTGGGACTAAACAAGAGACCCAGTACTTC
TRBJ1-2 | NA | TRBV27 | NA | CASSGVGLPSGYTF | TGTGCCAGCAGTGGGGTGGGGCTCCCCTCAGGCTACACCTTC
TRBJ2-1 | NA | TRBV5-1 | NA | CASSTDSYNEQFF | TGCGCCAGCAGCACGGACAGTTACAATGAGCAGTTCTTC
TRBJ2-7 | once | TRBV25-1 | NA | CASSVRGGEQYF | TGTGCCAGCAGTGTAAGGGGTGGAGAGCAGTACTTC
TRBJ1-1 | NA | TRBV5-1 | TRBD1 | CASSGAGQLNTEAFF | TGCGCCAGCAGCGGGGCGGGACAGCTGAACACTGAAGCTTTCTTT
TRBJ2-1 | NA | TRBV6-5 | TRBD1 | CASSYSTGTFADEQFF | TGTGCCAGCAGTTACTCGACAGGGACGTTCGCGGATGAGCAGTTCTTC
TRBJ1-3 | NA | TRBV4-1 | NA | CASSQEVYLGNTIYF | TGCGCCAGCAGCCAAGAGGTTTACTTAGGAAACACCATATATTTT
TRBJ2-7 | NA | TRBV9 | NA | CASSASSTSYEQYF | TGTGCCAGCAGCGCCTCGTCCACATCCTACGAGCAGTACTTC
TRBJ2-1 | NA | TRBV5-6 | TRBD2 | CASSILAGAPNEQFF | TGTGCCAGCAGCATACTAGCGGGAGCGCCGAATGAGCAGTTCTTC
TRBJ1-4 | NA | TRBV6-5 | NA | CASSYSITNEKLFF | TGTGCCAGCAGTTACTCTATAACTAATGAAAAACTGTTTTTT
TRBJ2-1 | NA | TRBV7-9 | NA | CASSSLPTRNEQFF | TGTGCCAGCAGCTCCCTCCCCACGAGGAATGAGCAGTTCTTC
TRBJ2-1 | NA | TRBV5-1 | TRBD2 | CASSLNLAGYYNEQFF | TGCGCCAGCAGCTTGAATCTAGCGGGTTACTACAATGAGCAGTTCTTC
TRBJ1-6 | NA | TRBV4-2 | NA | CASSQDFPGGGSPLHF | TGTGCCAGCAGCCAAGATTTTCCCGGGGGAGGTTCACCCCTCCACTTT
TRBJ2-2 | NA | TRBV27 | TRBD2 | CASSLSPGLANTGELFF | TGTGCCAGCAGTTTATCTCCCGGACTAGCGAACACCGGGGAGCTGTTTTTT
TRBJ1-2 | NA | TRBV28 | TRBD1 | CASSPRTGRYGYTF | TGTGCCAGCAGTCCCAGGACAGGGCGTTATGGCTACACCTTC
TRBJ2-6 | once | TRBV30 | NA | CAWSVSGANGLTF | TGTGCCTGGAGTGTCTCTGGGGCCAACGGCCTGACTTTC
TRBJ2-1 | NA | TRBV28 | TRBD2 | CASSFRASGRAENEQFF | TGTGCCAGCAGTTTTAGGGCTAGCGGGAGGGCCGAGAATGAGCAGTTCTTC
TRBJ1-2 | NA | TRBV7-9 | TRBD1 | CASSSTGTYGYTF | TGTGCCAGCAGCTCGACAGGGACCTATGGCTACACCTTC